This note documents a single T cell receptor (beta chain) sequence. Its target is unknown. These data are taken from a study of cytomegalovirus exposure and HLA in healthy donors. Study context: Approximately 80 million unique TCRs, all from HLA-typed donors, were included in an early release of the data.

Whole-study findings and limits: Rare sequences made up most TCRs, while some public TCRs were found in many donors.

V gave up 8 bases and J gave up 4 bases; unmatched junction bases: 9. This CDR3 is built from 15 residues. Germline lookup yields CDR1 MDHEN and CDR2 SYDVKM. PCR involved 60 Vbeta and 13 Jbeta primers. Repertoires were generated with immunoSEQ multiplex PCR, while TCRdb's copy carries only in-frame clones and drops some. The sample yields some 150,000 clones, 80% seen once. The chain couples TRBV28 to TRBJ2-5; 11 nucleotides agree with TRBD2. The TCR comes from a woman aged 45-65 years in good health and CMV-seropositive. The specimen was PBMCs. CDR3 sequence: CASGTSGFGRETQYF. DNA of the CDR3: TGTGCCAGCGGGACTAGCGGTTTCGGGAGAGAGACCCAGTACTTC.